This entry features one T cell receptor beta chain sequence. Its antigen is unidentified. One end of the junction is discordant with germline, which a read error may explain. Germline values: CDR1 SGHVS, CDR2 FQNEAQ. CDR3 length equals 12 residues. The sample comes from a study of graft-versus-host responses after intestinal transplantation. Across the study: Among the recipients, transplants were multivisceral, liver-intestinal, or isolated intestinal. Each patient got anti-thymocyte globulin induction, then tacrolimus and steroids for around three years. Regarding the study as a whole: GvH clones were identified in recipient marrow, with some first appearing in ileum or blood. Early post-transplant HvG declines tracked with peak circulating GvH clone levels.

The method was immunoSEQ multiplex PCR; TCRdb's version includes in-frame clones alone and lacks a portion of them. Among about 88,000 clones listed, roughly 90% were seen once. The chain has TRBV7-8 and TRBJ2-5, with TRBD2 matching over 7 bases. The source material was unstimulated CD4+ T cells sorted from spleen or lymph node cells, sampled before intestinal transplant. The receptor comes from a human donor who received an intestinal transplant. The DNA for the CDR3 is TGTGCCAGCAGCTTAGCGCGGGAGACCCGGTACTTC. This gives the protein CASSLARETRYF.